This T cell receptor beta chain derives from a study of cytomegalovirus exposure and HLA in healthy donors. Primers included in the PCR were 60 Vbeta and 13 Jbeta primers. Sequencing was performed with immunoSEQ multiplex PCR; in TCRdb, only in-frame clones are kept and a portion is missing. The sample lists roughly 60,000 clones, over 60% occurring once. The study's findings and limits: Roughly even sequencing depth across donors was the assumption behind the presence/absence analyses.

This clone was recorded once. Its antigen is currently unknown. Material: PBMCs. The receptor was derived from a woman in her 30s in good health and CMV-seronegative.

The CDR3 region is CASSPDFRPQYF. Written as DNA, the CDR3 is TGTGCCAGTAGCCCGGACTTTCGCCCGCAGTATTTT. The genes are TRBV19 and TRBJ2-3, with D perhaps matching TRBD2 (5 bases). The CDR3 has 12 amino acids. Germline assignment: CDR1 LNHDA and CDR2 SQIVND (reference sequence). The germline V and J ends were trimmed by 6 bases and 10 bases, with 14 bases remaining between them.